Listed below are T cell receptor beta chains from one sample, sequenced in a study of blood T cell repertoires in COVID-19. Only in-frame clones appear in the TCRdb table, and some are missing; sequencing was by immunoSEQ multiplex PCR. The data hold roughly 70,000 clones, with around nine tenths observed a single time. The source material was peripheral blood. These receptors all come from a man between 70 and 80 years old with acute or convalescent COVID-19. The CDR3 runs from the conserved cysteine through the conserved F or W.

V gene: TRBV4-3; J gene: TRBJ2-3; CDR3 protein: CASSQGRGSTDTQYF
V gene: TRBV9; J gene: TRBJ1-3; CDR3 protein: CASSVDEVRSGNTIYF
V gene: TRBV18; J gene: TRBJ2-1; CDR3 protein: CASSSSNYNEQFF
V gene: TRBV7-3; J gene: TRBJ2-5; CDR3 protein: CASSLRGPGTGVETQYF
V gene: TRBV18; J gene: TRBJ1-1; CDR3 protein: CASSPSTANTEAFF
V gene: TRBV9; J gene: TRBJ2-6; CDR3 protein: CASSVVGHPGANVLTF
V gene: TRBV9; J gene: TRBJ2-3; CDR3 protein: CASGRLAGGRYF
V gene: TRBV5-6; J gene: TRBJ1-6; CDR3 protein: CASSLVLVRSPLHF
V gene: TRBV24-1; J gene: TRBJ2-7; CDR3 protein: CATSARTNVEQYF
V gene: TRBV9; J gene: TRBJ2-3; CDR3 protein: CASSFDSGTDTQYF
V gene: TRBV11-2; J gene: TRBJ1-2; CDR3 protein: CASSLGGTNYGYTF
V gene: TRBV15; J gene: TRBJ1-2; CDR3 protein: CATSRDGTSGYGYTF
V gene: TRBV7-8; J gene: TRBJ1-3; CDR3 protein: CASSLAGRPSGNTIYF
V gene: TRBV11-2; J gene: TRBJ2-1; CDR3 protein: CASSLWTARGNEQFF
V gene: TRBV18; J gene: TRBJ2-2; CDR3 protein: CASSPGTGSLGELFF